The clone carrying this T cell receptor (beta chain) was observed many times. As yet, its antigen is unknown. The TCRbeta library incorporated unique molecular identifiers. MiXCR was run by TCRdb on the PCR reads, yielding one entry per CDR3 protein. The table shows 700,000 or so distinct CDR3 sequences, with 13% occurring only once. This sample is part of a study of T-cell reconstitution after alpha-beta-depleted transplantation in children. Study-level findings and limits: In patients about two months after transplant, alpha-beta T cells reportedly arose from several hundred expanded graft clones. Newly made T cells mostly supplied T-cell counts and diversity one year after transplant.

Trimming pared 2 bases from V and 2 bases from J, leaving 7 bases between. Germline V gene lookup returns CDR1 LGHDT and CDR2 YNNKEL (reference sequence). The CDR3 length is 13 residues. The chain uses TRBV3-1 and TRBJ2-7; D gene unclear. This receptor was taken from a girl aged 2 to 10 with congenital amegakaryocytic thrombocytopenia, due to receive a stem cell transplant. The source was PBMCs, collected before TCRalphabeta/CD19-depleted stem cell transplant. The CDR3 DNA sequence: TGTGCCAGCAGCCAACCCGACACCTACGAGCAGTACTTC. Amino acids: CASSQPDTYEQYF.